These 5 T cell receptor beta chains originate from one sample sequenced in a study of T cells in Graves' hyperthyroidism and ophthalmopathy. TCR beta CDR3 regions were amplified from RNA. Primed by the HTBI set, a first-round RT-PCR was run on the TCR CDR3. Via MiXCR, TCRdb re-called the multiplex PCR reads, giving one row per CDR3 protein. Here the sample spans around 400,000 distinct CDR3 sequences, roughly 15% being singletons. Material: blood. Receptor source: a woman aged 60-75 years with Graves' ophthalmopathy.

This clonotype was recorded many times. The chain uses TRBV27 and TRBJ2-2; TRBD2 matches 11 bases. The CDR3 is 18 residues long. Per germline, CDR1 MNHEY and CDR2 SMNVEV (reference sequence). The ends lost 3 bases at V and 0 bases at J; junction bases unmatched: 6. CDR3 in amino acids: CASSFFGLAGANTGELFF. CDR3 nucleotides: TGTGCCAGCAGTTTCTTCGGACTAGCGGGCGCGAACACCGGGGAGCTGTTTTTT.

This clonotype was picked up many times. The rearrangement links TRBV3-1 to TRBJ1-2; D is undetermined. Per the germline V gene, CDR1 is LGHDT and CDR2 is YNNKEL (reference sequence). The V gene lost 1 base and the J gene lost 9 bases, with 9 bases spanning the gap. CDR3 length: 12 amino acids. The CDR3 sequence: CASSQGSVSYTF. The CDR3 nucleotides are TGTGCCAGCAGCCAAGGGAGTGTTAGCTACACCTTC.

There are many counts of this clonotype. The chain links TRBV12-5 to TRBJ2-7, with 7 bases aligning to TRBD1. Per the germline V gene, CDR1 is LGHNT and CDR2 is FRNRAP. The V and J ends lost 6 bases and 0 bases, in that order; junction bases with no gene match: 8. This CDR3 is 15 amino acids long. The CDR3 sequence is CASGPGQAYSYEQYF. CDR3 nucleotide sequence: TGTGCTAGTGGACCAGGACAGGCCTACTCCTACGAGCAGTACTTC.

This chain links TRBV6-1 with TRBJ2-5; maybe TRBD2 (6 bases). Trimming left V 8 bases short and J 5 bases short, with 12 bases between. The CDR3 extends over 12 amino acids. Germline assignment: CDR1 MNHNS and CDR2 SASEGT. CDR3 sequence reads: CASRSGAETQYF. In nucleotides, the CDR3 is TGTGCCAGCCGTAGCGGCGCGGAGACCCAGTACTTC.

In its sample, this clonotype was seen a few times. A much larger clone differs by one base, so this may be a read error. The chain combines TRBV7-9 with TRBJ2-1; no clear D. There are 15 residues in the CDR3. CDR1 is SEHNR and CDR2 is FQNEAQ in the germline V gene (reference sequence). Trimming removed 5 bases from V and 10 bases from J, with 21 bases in between. CDR3: CASSGSSTNFGEQFF. The CDR3 DNA reads TGTGCCAGCAGCGGAAGTTCAACTAATTTCGGGGAGCAGTTCTTC. The variable domain in full, with the rest retrieved from reference TRBV7-9 and TRBJ2-1, is DTGVSQNPRHKITKRGQNVTFRCDPISEHNRLYWYRQTLGQGPEFLTYFQNEAQLEKSRLLSDRFSAERPKGSFSTLEIQRTEQGDSAMYLCASSGSSTNFGEQFFGPGTRLTVL.